These T cell receptor beta chains were read from a single sample in a study of PD-L1 blockade in urothelial cancer. Here immunoSEQ multiplex PCR was the method, and the copy in TCRdb shows in-frame clones only, minus some. Here the sample spans tens of thousands of clones, around 85% being singletons. The material was PBMCs, obtained around atezolizumab (anti-PD-L1) treatment. The receptors derive from a man in his forties with urothelial cancer. Both conserved end residues are part of each CDR3. The D gene is left open where the match is weak. The size entry is marked missing in some rows and otherwise reads once, few, many or a size class.

clone_size d_call j_call v_call cdr3_nt cdr3_aa
once - TRBJ1-2 TRBV28 TGTGCCAGTAAGTCCGACAGTTCTATTGGCTACACCTTC CASKSDSSIGYTF
few TRBD2 TRBJ2-1 TRBV9 TGTGCCAGCAGCGCAAGCGGGAGTACCTACAATGAGCAGTTCTTC CASSASGSTYNEQFF
- TRBD1 TRBJ2-1 TRBV5-6 TGTGCCAGCAGCCACGGGACAGGGGCCTCCAATGAGCAGTTCTTC CASSHGTGASNEQFF
- - TRBJ2-1 TRBV9 TGTGCCAGCAGCGTTAGCGGATCGGACGACAATGAGCAGTTCTTC CASSVSGSDDNEQFF
- TRBD2 TRBJ2-3 TRBV18 TGTGCCAGCTCACCGGGGACTAGCGCGACAGATACGCAGTATTTT CASSPGTSATDTQYF
- TRBD1 TRBJ2-7 TRBV11-2 TGTGCCAGCAGCCACTTACGCCGGGACAGGGGAGAGACCTACGAGCAGTACTTC CASSHLRRDRGETYEQYF
- - TRBJ2-5 TRBV28 TGTGCCAGCAGTGCAGGCCAGACCCAGTACTTC CASSAGQTQYF
- - TRBJ2-3 TRBV5-1 TGCGCCAGCAGGTTGAGTCAGGGAGATACGCAGTATTTT CASRLSQGDTQYF
- - TRBJ2-7 TRBV18 TGTGCCAGCTCACCTCAGCGGTACGAGCAGTACTTC CASSPQRYEQYF
- TRBD1 TRBJ2-7 TRBV6-5 TGTGCCAGCAGTTTATCAGGGGGCGCGAGCTACGAGCAGTACTTC CASSLSGGASYEQYF
- - TRBJ2-5 TRBV27 TGTGCCAGCAGTGCTTCCAGGGGACGACGAGAGACCCAGTACTTC CASSASRGRRETQYF
- - TRBJ1-1 TRBV27 TGTGCCAGCAGTCCAATCGGTCGGAGGGAAGCTTTCTTT CASSPIGRREAFF
- - TRBJ2-7 TRBV5-1 TGCGCCAGCAGCTTCGGGCAGGGCCACGAGCAGTACTTC CASSFGQGHEQYF
few TRBD2 TRBJ2-1 TRBV4-3 TGCGCCAGCAGCCAAGACGGGACTAGCGGGTACAATGAGCAGTTCTTC CASSQDGTSGYNEQFF
once TRBD1 TRBJ2-7 TRBV5-6 TGTGCCAGCAGCTTGGAGGACAGGACCTACGAGCAGTACTTC CASSLEDRTYEQYF
- TRBD1 TRBJ1-4 TRBV5-8 TGTGCCAGCAGACTTGACAGGGAGATTGAAAAACTGTTTTTT CASRLDREIEKLFF
- TRBD2 TRBJ2-7 TRBV5-1 TGCGCCAGCAGCTTAGCCCCCCTGACTAGCGGGATCTACGAGCAGTACTTC CASSLAPLTSGIYEQYF
- - TRBJ1-1 TRBV6-6 TGTGCCAGCAGTTCCGGGGGACGAGACACTGAAGCTTTCTTT CASSSGGRDTEAFF
- - TRBJ1-1 TRBV7-2 TGTGCCAGCAGCTTAGAAAGGGGTCGGACTGAAGCTTTCTTT CASSLERGRTEAFF
- - TRBJ1-2 TRBV7-2 TGTGCCAGCAGCGCACAGAGAAACTATGGCTACACCTTC CASSAQRNYGYTF
- - TRBJ1-1 TRBV5-1 TGCGCCAGCAGCCCTATACAGGGCACTGAAGCTTTCTTT CASSPIQGTEAFF
- - TRBJ2-2 TRBV5-5 TGTGCCAGCAGTCGGGTCCCCACCTATGGTGCCGGGGAGCTGTTTTTT CASSRVPTYGAGELFF
- - TRBJ1-2 TRBV5-1 TGCGCCAGCAGCTTGGTTCCTGGGGCGCGTGGCTACACCTTC CASSLVPGARGYTF
- TRBD1 TRBJ1-1 TRBV19 TGTGCCAGTAGTATTTGGCCCGGGACAGGGGGTACTGAAGCTTTCTTT CASSIWPGTGGTEAFF
few - TRBJ2-3 TRBV28 TGTGCCAGCAGTCGCGGGGCGGGGAAAGATACGCAGTATTTT CASSRGAGKDTQYF
- TRBD2 TRBJ2-4 TRBV19 TGTGCCACCAGCCCTGGGACTAGTGTCAAAAACATTCAGTACTTC CATSPGTSVKNIQYF
- TRBD1 TRBJ2-1 TRBV27 TGTGCCAGCAGTTACACAGGGGCCAATGAGCAGTTCTTC CASSYTGANEQFF
few - TRBJ1-5 TRBV4-3 TGCGCCAGCAGCCAACGGGTTAATCAGCCCCAGCATTTT CASSQRVNQPQHF
once TRBD2 TRBJ2-7 TRBV5-4 TGTGCCAGCAGACGGGGGCTAGCGGGAGGCGAGGACGAGCAGTACTTC CASRRGLAGGEDEQYF
- - TRBJ1-4 TRBV27 TGTGCCAGCAGTCAGGGATTTAATGAAAAACTGTTTTTT CASSQGFNEKLFF
- TRBD2 TRBJ2-2 TRBV6-1 TGTGCCAGCAGTGTAACCCGCGGGAGTAACACCGGGGAGCTGTTTTTT CASSVTRGSNTGELFF
- - TRBJ2-5 TRBV7-8 TGTGCCAGCAGCCAAAACAGATACGCGGAGACCCAGTACTTC CASSQNRYAETQYF
few - TRBJ1-5 TRBV10-3 TGTGCCATCAGCGAGCCAGGGGAGCCCCAGCATTTT CAISEPGEPQHF
few - TRBJ2-2 TRBV2 TGTGCCAGCAGTGTCTCGGGCAGGGTGAACACCGGGGAGCTGTTTTTT CASSVSGRVNTGELFF
- - TRBJ2-3 TRBV19 TGTGCCAGTGCTCAGGGTGCTAGCACAGATACGCAGTATTTT CASAQGASTDTQYF
- - TRBJ2-1 TRBV15 TGTGCCACCAGCAGAGGTGGGGGGATCGGCCCTCTCTACAATGAGCAGTTCTTC CATSRGGGIGPLYNEQFF
- - TRBJ2-3 TRBV7-3 TGTGCCAGCAGCCCTATGCCCGCAACAGGGTCAAGCACAGATACGCAGTATTTT CASSPMPATGSSTDTQYF
- - TRBJ2-5 TRBV9 TGTGCCAGCAGCTTAGGGACCGGCGGGGAGACCCAGTACTTC CASSLGTGGETQYF
- - TRBJ2-7 TRBV4-2 TGTGCCAGCAGCCAAGCGGCGGGAACGACCTACGAGCAGTACTTC CASSQAAGTTYEQYF
- - TRBJ1-1 TRBV5-1 TGCGCCAGCAGCTCCGGGACAAGGTATACTAACACTGAAGCTTTCTTT CASSSGTRYTNTEAFF
- TRBD1 TRBJ2-7 TRBV4-3 TGCGCCAGCAGCCAAGATCTTAGGACAGGGGGCGACGAGCAGTACTTC CASSQDLRTGGDEQYF
- TRBD1 TRBJ1-2 TRBV28 TGTGCCAGCAGTTTAGCAGTCGGGACAGGGGACGGCTACACCTTC CASSLAVGTGDGYTF
- - TRBJ2-3 TRBV13 TGTGCCAGCAGCTCCTCCGGGAGTTCTACAGATACGCAGTATTTT CASSSSGSSTDTQYF
- - TRBJ1-2 TRBV7-3 TGTGCCAGCAGCCCAGACCGGGGGAATGGCTACACCTTC CASSPDRGNGYTF
- - TRBJ1-2 TRBV4-2 TGTGCCAGCAGCCCTGTGACAGAGTATGGCTACACCTTC CASSPVTEYGYTF
once TRBD1 TRBJ2-7 TRBV5-6 TGTGCCAGCAGCTTGGAATACGGGCAGGGGGTGCAGTACTTC CASSLEYGQGVQYF
- TRBD1 TRBJ1-3 TRBV7-2 TGTGCCAGCAGCTTAGACAGGGGAAGGTCTGGAAACACCATATATTTT CASSLDRGRSGNTIYF
once - TRBJ1-1 TRBV7-9 TGTGCCAGCAGCCCTGACGACACCCGTAAAGCTTTCTTT CASSPDDTRKAFF
- - TRBJ1-1 TRBV2 TGTGCCAGCAGTGGAAGAGGGGGGAACACTGAAGCTTTCTTT CASSGRGGNTEAFF
- TRBD1 TRBJ2-5 TRBV19 TGTGCCAGTACCGAACCGGGGACAGGGAAGGAGACCCAGTACTTC CASTEPGTGKETQYF
few - TRBJ2-7 TRBV27 TGTGCCAGCAGTTTCAGGATCGCCCACGAGCAGTACTTC CASSFRIAHEQYF
- TRBD1 TRBJ1-1 TRBV30 TGTGCCTGGAGTGTCACAGGGGACACTGAAGCTTTCTTT CAWSVTGDTEAFF
- - TRBJ1-3 TRBV27 TGTGCCAGCAGTTTAAGAGGTTGGGGGCTCTCTGGAAACACCATATATTTT CASSLRGWGLSGNTIYF